This T cell receptor (beta chain) was captured in a study of cytomegalovirus exposure and HLA in healthy donors. This clone showed up just a few times. As yet, its antigen is unknown. Overall study results and limits: TCR beta chains numbering some 160 were designated cytomegalovirus-associated. An observed cluster of highly shared sequence variants was recorded as a likely sequencing artifact. It was shown in a later analysis that HLA-associated TCR beta chains were more clonally expanded than other, equally common chains.

PCR was performed using 60 Vbeta and 13 Jbeta primers. The repertoire was sequenced with immunoSEQ multiplex PCR; TCRdb's copy has only in-frame clones and lacks some. This sample has approximately 100,000 clones; about 70% occur once, and the top ten carry about 2.8%. Germline V gene sequence: CDR1 SGHNT, CDR2 YYREEE (reference sequence). V was shortened by 7 bases and J by 1 base, with 14 bases between the two germline ends. The CDR3 consists of 14 residues. This TCR came from a man in his fifties or sixties in good health and CMV-seropositive. The rearrangement joins TRBV5-4 to TRBJ1-1, with D possibly matching TRBD1 (5 bases). Sequenced: PBMCs. In nucleotides, the CDR3 is TGTGCCAGCTCTCCCCGACAGACGAACACTGAAGCTTTCTTT. Its protein is CASSPRQTNTEAFF. The complete variable domain, with remaining parts taken from reference TRBV5-4 and TRBJ1-1, reads ETGVTQSPTHLIKTRGQQVTLRCSSQSGHNTVSWYQQALGQGPQFIFQYYREEENGRGNFPPRFSGLQFPNYSSELNVNALELDDSALYLCASSPRQTNTEAFFGQGTRLTVV.